These 18 T cell receptor beta chains originate from one sample sequenced in a study of spatial heterogeneity in lung cancer (dated 2019 in TCRdb). In light of the paper, this sample's time point label describes: blood at routine non-recurrence follow-up after resection. Without any cell sorting, TCR sequencing was performed on whole RNA extracted either from tumor and nontumor lung tissue or from cryopreserved PBMC samples. Library preparation was by 5' RACE. The instrument was a NextSeq 500. The public reads were reprocessed in TCRdb via fastp at Q25 and MiXCR, keeping in-frame beta chains. Identical CDR3 proteins give one entry, which carries the most common genes and DNA. The sample records more than 95,000 distinct CDR3 sequences, about 12% of which are singletons. The ten most abundant clones make up 16% of the sample. Sequenced material: PBMCs, taken at follow-up. The receptors originated from a male donor with early-stage non-small cell lung cancer.

This rearrangement joins TRBV27 to TRBJ2-3; 8 bases match TRBD1. Germline V gives CDR1 MNHEY, CDR2 SMNVEV (reference sequence). CDR3 length: 14 amino acids. V lost 5 bases to trimming and J lost 8 bases; unmatched junction nucleotides: 9. CDR3: CASSPGTGSVTQYF. The CDR3 DNA sequence: TGTGCCAGCAGTCCCGGGACAGGTTCTGTTACGCAGTATTTT.

The sample holds many counts of this clonotype. This sequence joins TRBV20-1 and TRBJ1-6; possibly TRBD1 for D (6 bases). Germline CDR1 and CDR2: DFQATT and SNEGSKA (reference sequence). The ends were cut back, 1 base at V and 9 bases at J, with 16 bases in the middle. There are 15 residues in the CDR3. The CDR3 DNA is TGCAGTGCTAGAGCCGACAGGTTTTTGAGTTCACCCCTCCACTTT. It codes for CSARADRFLSSPLHF.

There are a few counts of this clonotype. The rearrangement links TRBV3-1 to TRBJ1-1; TRBD1 matches 8 bases. The junction had 5 bases not matched to a gene; V was cut back by 4 bases and J by 7 bases. The CDR3 is made up of 13 amino acids. Germline CDR1 is LGHDT and CDR2 is YNNKEL (reference sequence). This CDR3 reads CASSPTGGSEAFF. The DNA for the CDR3 is TGTGCCAGCAGCCCCACAGGGGGGAGTGAAGCTTTCTTT.

This clonotype was seen more than once but under ten times. The chain joins TRBV5-5 to TRBJ2-5, with D possibly matching TRBD1 (6 bases). The V gene lost 0 bases and the J gene lost 2 bases, with 8 bases spanning the gap. Looked up from germline, CDR1 is SGHKS and CDR2 is YYEKEE (reference sequence). The CDR3 has 14 amino acids. CDR3 in DNA: TGTGCCAGCAGCTTGGCCGGACAGCAAGAGACCCAGTACTTC. Translation: CASSLAGQQETQYF.

This clonotype was detected ten times or more. The chain joins TRBV4-2 to TRBJ2-6, with 8 positions matching TRBD1. Germline CDR1 reads LGHNA; CDR2 reads YNFKEQ. Germline trimming cut 2 bases from V and 1 base from J; bases unmatched to any gene: 1. CDR3 length: 16 residues. The CDR3 bases are TGTGCCAGCAGCCAACGACAGGGGTCTGGGGCCAACGTCCTGACTTTC. It encodes CASSQRQGSGANVLTF.

The sample holds many counts of this clonotype. CDR3 protein: CASSSLRSLETQYF. The CDR3 DNA is TGTGCCAGCAGCTCCCTTCGGAGTTTGGAGACCCAGTACTTC. The gene calls are TRBV11-2 and TRBJ2-5, with D unresolved. V was clipped by 4 bases and J by 5 bases, with 14 bases between them. The CDR3 sequence is 14 residues long. Germline V CDR1 and CDR2: SGHAT, FQNNGV.

V usage is TRBV19 and J usage is TRBJ2-7; 7 positions agree with TRBD1. Germline V lookup: CDR1 LNHDA, CDR2 SQIVND (reference sequence). This CDR3 region has 14 residues. J lost 4 bases, V lost 4 bases, and 7 bases had no gene match. Here the CDR3 DNA reads TGTGCCAGTAGTAGCCCGGGACAGTTATACGAGCAGTACTTC. Translated: CASSSPGQLYEQYF.

CDR3 sequence: CASSEPTGSNTGELFF. The CDR3 nucleotides read TGCGCCAGCAGTGAACCGACAGGCTCGAACACCGGGGAGCTGTTTTTT. The V call is TRBV10-2, the J call TRBJ2-2; TRBD1 is a possible D gene (6 bases). V gave up 3 bases and J gave up 0 bases, with 11 bases separating them. Germline lookup yields CDR1 WSHSY and CDR2 SAAADI. The CDR3 runs 16 residues.

This clonotype was found many times. The chain has TRBV29-1 and TRBJ1-3; unclear D gene. CDR3 size: 11 residues. V was pared by 8 bases and J by 8 bases, with 13 bases between. Germline V lookup: CDR1 SQVTM, CDR2 ANQGSEA. The CDR3 protein is CSFRNGDTIYF. The CDR3 bases are TGCAGCTTTAGGAACGGGGACACCATATATTTT.

The chain couples TRBV2 to TRBJ2-5; D is tentatively TRBD1 or TRBD2 (5 bases each). The CDR3 length is 14 residues. The germline V gene has CDR1 SNHLY and CDR2 FYNNEI. The V and J ends lost 1 base and 5 bases respectively, with 11 bases between them. The CDR3: CASSEDGGLETQYF. CDR3 sequence (DNA): TGTGCCAGCAGTGAAGATGGGGGTTTGGAGACCCAGTACTTC.

The sample holds many counts of this clonotype. The junction and the germline gene differ at one end; a read error may be behind it. This rearrangement joins TRBV7-7 to TRBJ1-1; D gene uncertain. Germline V CDR1 and CDR2: SSHAT, FNYEAQ (reference sequence). This CDR3 spans 13 amino acids. As DNA, the CDR3 is TGTGCTAGCAGCTTTAGGGTGAACACTGAAGCTTTCTTT. Its protein product is CASSFRVNTEAFF.

This clonotype appeared many times. V and J are TRBV4-3 and TRBJ1-6; the D gene is possibly TRBD1 (6 bases). Germline loops: CDR1 LGHNA, CDR2 YSLEER. V was cut by 0 bases and J by 10 bases, with 13 bases left in between. The CDR3 is made up of 15 amino acids. CDR3 in DNA: TGCGCCAGCAGCCAAGAGGACAGTAGCTTATCACCCCTCCACTTT. Its translation is CASSQEDSSLSPLHF.

On this clonotype itself: A junction boundary mismatches the germline segment, possibly from a read error. This chain links TRBV7-3 with TRBJ2-7; TRBD1 agrees at 8 bases. Germline-derived CDR1 and CDR2 are SGHTA and FQGTGA. The CDR3 runs to 14 residues. CDR3 DNA sequence: TGTGCCAGCAGCCTAACAGGGGGAAACTACGAGCAGTACTTC. This gives the protein CASSLTGGNYEQYF.

This clonotype has a count of ten or more. The CDR3 sequence: CASSLEANYGYTF. As DNA, the CDR3 is TGTGCCAGCTCACTTGAAGCTAACTATGGCTACACCTTC. The chain recombines TRBV18 with TRBJ1-2; D is unclear. Per the germline V gene, CDR1 is KGHSH and CDR2 is LQKENI. The CDR3 extends over 13 amino acids. V lost 4 bases and J lost 0, with 6 bases in between.

This clonotype came up many times. The V gene is TRBV12-3 or TRBV12-4, the J gene TRBJ1-5, with TRBD1 as a possible D gene (5 bases). The CDR3 consists of 14 residues. With 2 bases removed from V and 5 bases from J, the gap between germline ends came to 10 bases. The CDR3 protein is CASSLIGRDQPQHF. As DNA, the CDR3 is TGTGCCAGCAGTTTAATCGGCAGGGATCAGCCCCAGCATTTT.

The chain carries TRBV10-3 and TRBJ1-2; no clear D gene. Germline CDR1 reads ENHRY; CDR2 reads SYGVKD. V was trimmed by 2 bases and J by 4 bases, leaving 8 bases between them. CDR3 length: 13 residues. CDR3 sequence: CAISEGPSYGYTF. In nucleotides, the CDR3 is TGTGCCATCAGTGAGGGGCCAAGCTATGGCTACACCTTC.

This clonotype was seen many times. The V gene is TRBV6-1, the J gene TRBJ1-5; possible D gene TRBD1, 5 bases. The CDR3 extends over 16 amino acids. The germline V gene has CDR1 MNHNS and CDR2 SASEGT. Trimming took off 4 bases at V and 2 bases at J, with 15 bases between the two ends. CDR3: CASSARGILGNQPQHF. The CDR3 DNA is TGTGCCAGCAGTGCAAGGGGCATCCTGGGCAATCAGCCCCAGCATTTT.

The chain has TRBV27 and TRBJ1-3; TRBD1 matches 8 bases. In germline, CDR1 is MNHEY, CDR2 SMNVEV (reference sequence). This CDR3 region has 14 residues. V was pared by 3 bases and J by 8 bases, with 6 bases of the junction left unmatched. CDR3 loop: CASSFRGRGYTIYF. The CDR3 DNA reads as TGTGCCAGCAGTTTCAGGGGGCGAGGGTACACCATATATTTT.